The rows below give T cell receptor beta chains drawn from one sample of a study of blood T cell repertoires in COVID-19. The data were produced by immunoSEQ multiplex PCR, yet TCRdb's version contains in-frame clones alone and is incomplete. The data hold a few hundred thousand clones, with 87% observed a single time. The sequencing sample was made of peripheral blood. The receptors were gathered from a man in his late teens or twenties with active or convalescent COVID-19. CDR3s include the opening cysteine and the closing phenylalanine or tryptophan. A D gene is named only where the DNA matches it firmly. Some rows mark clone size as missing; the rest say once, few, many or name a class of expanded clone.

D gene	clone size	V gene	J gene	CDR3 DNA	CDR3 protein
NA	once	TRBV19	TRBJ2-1	TGTGCCAGTAGAAGGGGTTGGACAGACCGATCCTACAATGAGCAGTTCTTC	CASRRGWTDRSYNEQFF
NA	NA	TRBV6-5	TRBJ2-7	TGTGCCAGCAGTTACACACCCACCCTAAACAGATACGAGCAGTACTTC	CASSYTPTLNRYEQYF
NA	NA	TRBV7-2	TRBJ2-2	TGTGCCAGCAGCTTAATGCTAGCCGATACCGGGGAGCTGTTTTTT	CASSLMLADTGELFF
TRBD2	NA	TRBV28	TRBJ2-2	TGTGCCAGCAGCCTAGCGGGAGACCCCGGGGAGCTGTTTTTT	CASSLAGDPGELFF
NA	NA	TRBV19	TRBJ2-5	TGTGCCAGTAGTATATCGCGGGAGACCCAGTACTTC	CASSISRETQYF
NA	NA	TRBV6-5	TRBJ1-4	TGTGCCAGCAGGCCGGGGTGGGCGATGGAAAAACTGTTTTTT	CASRPGWAMEKLFF
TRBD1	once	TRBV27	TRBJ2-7	TGTGCCAGCAGTTTAGGTCCAGGGGGCTATGAGCAGTACTTC	CASSLGPGGYEQYF
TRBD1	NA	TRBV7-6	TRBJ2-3	TGTGCCAGCAGCACCGGCAAACAGGGGATCACAGATACGCAGTATTTT	CASSTGKQGITDTQYF
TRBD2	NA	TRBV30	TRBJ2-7	TGTGCCTGGAGTGCGGGGGGCTCCTACGAGCAGTACTTC	CAWSAGGSYEQYF
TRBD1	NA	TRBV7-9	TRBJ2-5	TGTGCCAGCAGCTTAGGGACAGGGATACAAGAGACCCAGTACTTC	CASSLGTGIQETQYF
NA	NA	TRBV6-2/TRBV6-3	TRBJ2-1	TGTGCCAGCAGTCCCCTAAATGAGCAGTTCTTC	CASSPLNEQFF
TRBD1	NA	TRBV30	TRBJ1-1	TGTGCCTGGAGGGACTGGGGGACAGTGAACACTGAAGCTTTCTTT	CAWRDWGTVNTEAFF
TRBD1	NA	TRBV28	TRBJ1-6	TGTGCCAGCAGACTCGGACAGGGGAGCTATTCACCCCTCCACTTT	CASRLGQGSYSPLHF
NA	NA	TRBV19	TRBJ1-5	TGTGCCAGTAGTATCACAAATAATCAGCCCCAGCATTTT	CASSITNNQPQHF
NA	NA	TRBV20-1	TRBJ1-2	TGCAGTGCTAGTAAGACTCTCTATGGCTACACCTTC	CSASKTLYGYTF
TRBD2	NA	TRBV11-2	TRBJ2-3	TGTGCCAGCAGCTTAAGTAGCGGGAGGAAGAATACGCAGTATTTT	CASSLSSGRKNTQYF
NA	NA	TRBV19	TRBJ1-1	TGTGCCAGTAGTATCCGAGGATTTGAAGCTTTCTTT	CASSIRGFEAFF
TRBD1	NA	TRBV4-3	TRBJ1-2	TGCGCCAGCAGCCCAGGGGTAGGGGGCGTCTATGGCTACACCTTC	CASSPGVGGVYGYTF
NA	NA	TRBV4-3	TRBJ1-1	TGCGCCAGCAGCCAGACGCCAGGGACTATGAACACTGAAGCTTTCTTT	CASSQTPGTMNTEAFF
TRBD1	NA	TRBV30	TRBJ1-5	TGTGCCTGGAGTGTGGGAGACAGGGTCGGTCGGCCCCAGCATTTT	CAWSVGDRVGRPQHF
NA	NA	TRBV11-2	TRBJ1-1	TGTGCCAGCAGCTTACCTACGGGTTCCACTGAAGCTTTCTTT	CASSLPTGSTEAFF
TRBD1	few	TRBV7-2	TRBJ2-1	TGTGCCAGCAGCTTAGGGGGGACAGGGGTTAATGAGCAGTTCTTC	CASSLGGTGVNEQFF